The clone carrying this TCR beta chain came up many times. The antigen is undetermined. These data come from a study of breast tumors, draining lymph nodes, adjacent tissues. Study findings and constraints: Tumor TCR diversity was below lymph nodes but above nontumor tissue. Tumor T cell lymph node origin was a supported hypothesis, not proven. Luminal-like breast cancer showed significantly higher tumor–nontumor repertoire similarity than basal-like.

Breast cancer patients provided tissue from their axillary draining lymph nodes. Trimming pared 0 bases from V and 4 bases from J, leaving 7 bases between. Germline loops: CDR1 SGHAT, CDR2 FQNNGV. CDR3 size: 13 residues. MiXCR, run by TCRdb on the multiplex PCR reads, gives a single entry per CDR3 protein. Found here are 250,000 or so distinct CDR3 sequences, roughly 31% of them singletons; the top ten hold around 1.1%. J is TRBJ2-7 and V is TRBV11-2, with D unresolved. The receptor was derived from a female donor with breast cancer. Some clones in this sample may be carry-over from other donors' samples. Sequencing was carried out using axillary lymph node tissue. DNA of the CDR3: TGTGCCAGCAGCTTAGATGTGGGGTACGAGCAGTACTTC. It translates to CASSLDVGYEQYF.